A selection of T cell receptor beta chains follows, all from one sample in a study of blood T cell repertoires in COVID-19. Sequencing used immunoSEQ multiplex PCR; TCRdb keeps in-frame clones, though not all of them. The profile shows over 10,000 clones, roughly 90% of them singletons. The sequencing input was peripheral blood. All receptors come from a human donor with active COVID-19. The donor label of this sample is uncertain. Both conserved end residues are part of each CDR3. Each record gives: J gene, clone size, V gene, CDR3 protein. The listing skips clone size in some rows; elsewhere it reads once, few, many or a size class.

TRBJ2-1,NA,TRBV7-8,CASSLGLAGGLVF
TRBJ2-1,NA,TRBV6-2/TRBV6-3,CASSSTAYNEQFF
TRBJ1-1,NA,TRBV7-3,CASSRGKETEAFF
TRBJ2-7,NA,TRBV9,CASSVDQGAGYEQYF
TRBJ1-1,NA,TRBV5-6,CASSLGFGGMNTEAFF
TRBJ1-4,NA,TRBV27,CASSFQGPNEKLFF
TRBJ2-1,NA,TRBV20-1,CSASLNEQFF
TRBJ1-1,NA,TRBV3-1/TRBV3-2,CASSSMMKGQMNTEAFF
TRBJ2-2,NA,TRBV24-1,CATSGARVGTGELFF
TRBJ1-2,NA,TRBV11-2,CASSLGGGDGYTF
TRBJ2-1,NA,TRBV5-4,CASSLSSGLYNEQFF
TRBJ2-3,NA,TRBV4-3,CASSQDAGDTDTQYF
TRBJ1-2,NA,TRBV25-1,CASSEKGTRGYTF
TRBJ1-2,NA,TRBV2,CASKEAYLTNYGYTF
TRBJ2-5,NA,TRBV24-1,CATSDRGLSSTETQYF
TRBJ2-7,NA,TRBV5-4,CASSLASRAEQYF
TRBJ2-4,NA,TRBV6-6,CASSYSEGGNIQYF
TRBJ1-2,few,TRBV4-1,CASSQEWTPRGYGYTF
TRBJ2-3,NA,TRBV28,CASSSLAGDTDTQYF
TRBJ2-7,NA,TRBV5-6,CASSLGTATYEQYF
TRBJ1-2,NA,TRBV28,CASRNRENYGYTF
TRBJ1-4,NA,TRBV7-2,CASSYDRPNEKLFF
TRBJ2-1,once,TRBV6-1,CASSDWNRGPKDEQFF
TRBJ2-7,NA,TRBV2,CASRSDRVGGDYEQYF
TRBJ1-1,once,TRBV5-6,CASTPGGGTEAFF
TRBJ2-3,NA,TRBV7-8,CASSLITSPTDTQYF
TRBJ2-7,NA,TRBV10-3,CAITDPGVPSYEQYF
TRBJ2-2,NA,TRBV20-1,CSASSPFAGGELFF
TRBJ2-6,NA,TRBV18,CASSPGTGAGANVLTF
TRBJ2-1,few,TRBV27,CASSPSGSRGFDNEQFF
TRBJ1-2,NA,TRBV6-1,CASSGPRSRGIYGYTF
TRBJ1-1,NA,TRBV18,CASREGRNTEAFF
TRBJ2-2,NA,TRBV2,CASSLSSGSNTGELFF
TRBJ2-7,once,TRBV3-1/TRBV3-2,CASSQESGREQYF
TRBJ2-1,NA,TRBV7-2,CASSLDPRGRENEQFF
TRBJ2-7,NA,TRBV19,CASSGVGGARSYEQYF
TRBJ2-1,NA,TRBV27,CASSRSGGAAYNEQFF
TRBJ2-3,NA,TRBV13,CASTSVTSGGTDTQYF
TRBJ1-2,once,TRBV10-3,CAIAGGDYGYTF
TRBJ2-5,NA,TRBV2,CASKESGGVETQYF
TRBJ2-5,once,TRBV7-3,CASSFRGRGETQYF
TRBJ2-1,NA,TRBV11-2,CASRLTSGLAGLRDEQFF
TRBJ1-2,NA,TRBV7-8,CASSAREGGGYGYTF
TRBJ2-3,NA,TRBV18,CASSPEAGDTQYF
TRBJ2-1,NA,TRBV5-4,CASSLQAIINEQFF
TRBJ1-1,NA,TRBV5-1,CASSFQGTEAFF
TRBJ1-2,NA,TRBV30,CAWSVTATNYGYTF
TRBJ2-2,NA,TRBV7-7,CASSPGNTGELFF
TRBJ1-5,NA,TRBV5-4,CASSSGRGQPQHF
TRBJ1-6,NA,TRBV9,CASSAPSGQKTNNSPLHF